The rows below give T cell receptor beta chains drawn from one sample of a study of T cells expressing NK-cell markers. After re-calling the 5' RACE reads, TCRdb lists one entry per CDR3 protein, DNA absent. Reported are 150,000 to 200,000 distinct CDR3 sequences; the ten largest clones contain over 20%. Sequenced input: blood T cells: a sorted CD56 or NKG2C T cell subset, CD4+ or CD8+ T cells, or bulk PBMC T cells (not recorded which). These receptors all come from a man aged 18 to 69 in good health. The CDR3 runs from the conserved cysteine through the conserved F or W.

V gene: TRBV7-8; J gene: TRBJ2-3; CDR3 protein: CASSQTGGASDTQYF
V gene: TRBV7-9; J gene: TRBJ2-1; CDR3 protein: CASSLASGPVYNEQFF
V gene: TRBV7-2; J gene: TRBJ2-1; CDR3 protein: CASTPNRGGYNEQFF
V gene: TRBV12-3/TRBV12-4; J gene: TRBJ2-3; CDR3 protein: CASTSSIAGGLGTDTQYF
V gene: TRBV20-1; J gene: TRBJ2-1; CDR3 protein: CSARLAGDEQFF
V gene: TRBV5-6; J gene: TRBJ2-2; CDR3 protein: CASSWTGLAGELFF
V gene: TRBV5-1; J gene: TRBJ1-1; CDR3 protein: CASSLESTGAEAFF
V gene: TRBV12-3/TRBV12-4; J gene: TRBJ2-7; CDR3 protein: CASSRLRGTAAYEQYF
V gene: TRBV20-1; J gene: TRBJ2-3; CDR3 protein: CSARDWSGVSTDTQYF
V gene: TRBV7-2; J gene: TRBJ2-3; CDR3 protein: CASSPSGGSDTQYF